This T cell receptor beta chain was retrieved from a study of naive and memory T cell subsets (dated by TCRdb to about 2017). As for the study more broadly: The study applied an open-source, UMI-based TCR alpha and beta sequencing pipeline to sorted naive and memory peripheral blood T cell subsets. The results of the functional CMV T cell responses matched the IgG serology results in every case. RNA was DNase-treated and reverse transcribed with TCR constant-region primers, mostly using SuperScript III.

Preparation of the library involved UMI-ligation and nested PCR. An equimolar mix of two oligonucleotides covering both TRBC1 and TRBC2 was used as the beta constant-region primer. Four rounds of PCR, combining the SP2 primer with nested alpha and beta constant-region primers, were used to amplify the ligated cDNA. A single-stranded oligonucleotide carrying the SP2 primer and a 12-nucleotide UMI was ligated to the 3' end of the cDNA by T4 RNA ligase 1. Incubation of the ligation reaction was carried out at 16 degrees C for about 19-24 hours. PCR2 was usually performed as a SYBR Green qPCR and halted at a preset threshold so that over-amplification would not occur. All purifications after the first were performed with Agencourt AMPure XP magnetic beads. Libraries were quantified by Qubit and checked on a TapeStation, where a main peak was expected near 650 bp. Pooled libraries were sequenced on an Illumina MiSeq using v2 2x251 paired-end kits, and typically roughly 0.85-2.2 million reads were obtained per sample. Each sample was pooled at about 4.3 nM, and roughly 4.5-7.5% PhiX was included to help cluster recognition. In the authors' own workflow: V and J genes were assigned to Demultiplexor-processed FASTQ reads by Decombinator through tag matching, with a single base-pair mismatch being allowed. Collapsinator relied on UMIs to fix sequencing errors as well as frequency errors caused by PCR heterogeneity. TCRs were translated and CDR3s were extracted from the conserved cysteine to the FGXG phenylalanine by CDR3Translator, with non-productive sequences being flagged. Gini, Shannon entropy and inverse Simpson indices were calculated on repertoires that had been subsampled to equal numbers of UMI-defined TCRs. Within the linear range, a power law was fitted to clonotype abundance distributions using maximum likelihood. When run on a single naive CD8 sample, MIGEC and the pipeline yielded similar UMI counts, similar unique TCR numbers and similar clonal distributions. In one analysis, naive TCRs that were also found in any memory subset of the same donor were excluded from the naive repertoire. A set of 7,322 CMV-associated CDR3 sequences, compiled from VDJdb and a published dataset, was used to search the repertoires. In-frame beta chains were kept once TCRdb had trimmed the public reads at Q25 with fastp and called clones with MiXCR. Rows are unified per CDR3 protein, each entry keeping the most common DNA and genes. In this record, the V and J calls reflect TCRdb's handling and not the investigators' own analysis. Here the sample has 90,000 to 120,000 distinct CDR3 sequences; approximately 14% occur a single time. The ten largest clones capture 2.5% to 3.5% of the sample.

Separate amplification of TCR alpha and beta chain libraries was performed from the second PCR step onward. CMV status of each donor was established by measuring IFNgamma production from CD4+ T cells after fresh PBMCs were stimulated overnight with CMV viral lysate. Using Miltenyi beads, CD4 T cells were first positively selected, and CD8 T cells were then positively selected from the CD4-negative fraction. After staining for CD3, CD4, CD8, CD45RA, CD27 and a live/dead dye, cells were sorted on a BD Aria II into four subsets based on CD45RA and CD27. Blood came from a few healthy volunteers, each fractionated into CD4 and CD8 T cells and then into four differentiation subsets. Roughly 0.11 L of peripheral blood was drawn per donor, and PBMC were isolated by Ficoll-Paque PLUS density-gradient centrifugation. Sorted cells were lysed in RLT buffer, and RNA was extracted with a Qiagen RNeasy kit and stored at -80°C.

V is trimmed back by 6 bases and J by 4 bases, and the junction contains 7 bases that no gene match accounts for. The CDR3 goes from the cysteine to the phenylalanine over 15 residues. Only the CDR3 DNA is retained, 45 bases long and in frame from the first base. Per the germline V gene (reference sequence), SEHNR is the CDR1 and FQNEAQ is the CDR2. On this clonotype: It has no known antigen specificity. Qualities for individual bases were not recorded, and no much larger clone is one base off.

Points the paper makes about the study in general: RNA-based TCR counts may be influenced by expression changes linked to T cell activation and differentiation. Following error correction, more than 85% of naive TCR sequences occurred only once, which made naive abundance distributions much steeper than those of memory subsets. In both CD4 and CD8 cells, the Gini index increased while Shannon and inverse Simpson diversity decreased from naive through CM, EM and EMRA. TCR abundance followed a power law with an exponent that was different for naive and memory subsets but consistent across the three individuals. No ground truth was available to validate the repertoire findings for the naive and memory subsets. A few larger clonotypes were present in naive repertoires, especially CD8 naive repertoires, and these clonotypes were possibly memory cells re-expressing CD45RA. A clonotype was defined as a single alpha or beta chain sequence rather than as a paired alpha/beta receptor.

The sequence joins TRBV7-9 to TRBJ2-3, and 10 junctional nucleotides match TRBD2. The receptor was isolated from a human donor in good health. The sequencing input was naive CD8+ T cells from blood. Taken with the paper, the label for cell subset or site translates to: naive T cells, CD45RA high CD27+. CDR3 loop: CASSPGTSAADTQYF. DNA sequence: TGTGCCAGCAGTCCGGGGACTAGCGCTGCAGATACGCAGTATTTT.